This T cell receptor (beta chain) was documented in a study of cytomegalovirus exposure and HLA in healthy donors (dated 2017 in TCRdb). Study-wide context: An earlier analysis of several hundred of the donors reported approximately 300 Gb of sequence data and around 110 million unique TCR beta sequences obtained from about 170 million T cells. Every discovery cohort repertoire had been produced on one sequencing platform. To predict cytomegalovirus infection status, the study combined high-throughput TCR immunosequencing, statistical association of individual TCRs with disease status, and machine learning. The number of typed donors differed by locus: about 620-630 for A, B, C, DRB1 and DQB1; 500 to 550 for DQA1; some 590 for DPA1; and about 450 for DPB1. About five DR-DQ haplotypes were treated as single units for association and clustering because of strong linkage in the cohort. Donor age, sex, ethnicity and CMV serostatus were compiled alongside the repertoire data. Across 398 genotyped donors of the cohort, an average of approximately 200,000 unique TCR beta nucleotide sequences per donor were sequenced, and 15% to 20% of those sequences were non-productive. Rather than drawing on any new phenotypic data, the later analysis identified candidate immune exposures from TCR beta sequences and the way those sequences occurred across donors. A later analysis re-examined previously published TCR beta repertoires from roughly 650 donors and added high-resolution HLA genotyping to investigate patterns of TCR occurrence. Among the roughly 390 genotyped donors, around 79% belonged to the genetic ancestry cluster associated with self-reported Caucasian donors. An earlier analysis of fewer than 750 of the donors used high-throughput TCR beta sequencing to judge whether each TCR beta V gene segment behaved as functional or pseudogenic. Class I and class II HLA loci were covered by the typing at four-digit resolution. Around 320 gigabases of sequencing data and tens of millions of unique TCR sequences were included in an early release covering roughly 600 HLA-typed donors. A later genetic analysis took genome-wide SNP genotypes for about 65% of the roughly 670 donors and used that subset as a discovery cohort. The study aimed to test whether cataloging public T cell receptors could reveal signatures of past pathogen exposure. A separate validation cohort of about 110 different subjects was used in addition to the 666-subject first cohort. The T cell repertoires of under 700 subjects were profiled by immunosequencing and related to cytomegalovirus serostatus.

As for this clone: It lacks a known antigen. The input lacks base qualities; no much larger clone sits a single base away.

The germline V gene encodes CDR1 SEHNR and CDR2 FQNEAQ (reference sequence). V loses 5 bases, J loses 0 bases, and the germline ends lie 8 bases apart. Reading from cysteine to phenylalanine, the CDR3 counts 14 amino acids. CDR3 DNA only is kept here, 42 bases in frame from base 1. The cohort consisted of fewer than 700 healthy bone marrow donors. At the time of sampling, every cohort member was nominally healthy, though immune exposures that went unrecorded were likely present. The donor tested CMV seronegative, placing the donor among the approximately 400 seronegative members of the cohort. A peripheral blood sample was provided by each donor, and peripheral blood mononuclear cells were used for TCR beta sequencing. The Qiagen DNeasy Blood Extraction Kit was used to extract genomic DNA from the blood cell samples. The protocol used for the library was the immunoSEQ multiplex PCR assay. For the multiplex PCR, a mixture combining 60 forward primers for TCR Vbeta segments and 13 reverse primers for TCR Jbeta segments was used. The CDR3 region of rearranged TCR beta genes was amplified from genomic DNA with a multiplex PCR assay. On the Illumina HiSeq System, the amplified TCR beta libraries were sequenced as 87-base-pair reads. The authors processed their data as follows. Across the 670 or so repertoires, a later analysis counted tens of millions of unique TCR beta chains, roughly 11 million of which were shared by at least two donors. A nearest-neighbor algorithm error-corrected the raw reads and collapsed the reads into unique sequences, merging closely related sequences to remove PCR and sequencing errors. CDR3 sequences were aligned to IMGT reference sequences to assign V, D and J gene segments. For a sequence to be retained, a match of at least six nucleotides was required to both a V gene segment and a J gene segment. A rearrangement counted as productive if the CDR3 had no stop codons and remained in frame with V and J, and every other rearrangement counted as non-productive. CDR3 was defined by IMGT convention, running from the second conserved V-encoded cysteine to the conserved J-encoded phenylalanine. The earlier analysis of 500 to 650 of the donors excluded any sequence lacking an unambiguous match to a single V gene segment. An earlier analysis of 587 of the donors called V segments functional above 56.7% productive rearrangements and segregating when the between-donor standard deviation exceeded 5%. A statistical classification framework was built for diagnosing cytomegalovirus status from the catalog of TCR beta chain sequences. In a later analysis, TCR nucleotide sequences were compared against IMGT/GENE-DB human TR gene sequences so that V and J genes could be assigned. The TCRdist pipeline was used in a later analysis to assign CDR3 sequences and most-parsimonious VDJ recombination scenarios. In a later analysis, each TCR beta chain was defined by its CDR3 amino acid sequence together with its V-gene family, and reads without a unique V-gene family were excluded. As a way to deal with suspected cross-contamination and a sequencing artifact, a later analysis dropped hundreds of nucleotide sequences that were highly shared and had low generation probability. For each public chain, a later analysis derived a clonal expansion index from normalized ranks of inferred template counts within each repertoire. Generation probabilities in a later analysis came from a VDJ recombination model fitted to out-of-frame rearrangements, and those results were checked against IGoR. In a later analysis, TCR-TCR, TCR-HLA and TCR-CMV co-occurrence was scored with hypergeometric tests, and a repertoire-size bias correction was applied to TCR pairs. In a later analysis, false discovery rates were estimated by permuting HLA or CMV assignments 20 times. In a later analysis, co-occurring TCRs were grouped with DBSCAN, and TCRdist sequence similarity was added when clustering was performed within HLA-allele-positive subsets. Repertoires with fewer than 30,000 or more than 120,000 public chains were left out of co-occurrence clustering, as were several repertoires with anomalous nucleotide sharing. The immuneACCESS repertoire file appears here via TCRdb, limited to in-frame rearrangements. These files lack a portion of the clones; in checked studies, under half of the deficit traces to unresolved V genes, and the cause of the others is not known. V, J and clone size derive from that table, while D and trimming were established from the DNA sequence. The sample table records 200,000 to 250,000 clones; about 74% of these occur just once. Roughly 1.9% of the sample comes from the top ten.

General findings and caveats noted by the study authors: The 87-base-pair reads could not distinguish some IMGT-functional V segments, including TRBV6-2 and TRBV6-3, so those segments were excluded. According to a later analysis, most CMV-associated TCR beta chains appeared to be HLA-restricted, and the HLA associations seemed to be driven largely by CMV exposure. The study listed 164 TCR beta chains as associated with cytomegalovirus. For the cohort, immune exposure information was limited to CMV serostatus. According to a later analysis, TCR association rates differed among HLA loci, with DRB1 alleles showing the most associated TCRs and HLA-C alleles showing the fewest. Several of the top co-occurrence clusters appeared to be linked to parvovirus B19, influenza, CMV and Epstein-Barr virus, according to a later analysis. In an earlier analysis of 587 of the donors, most TCR beta V segments appeared in productive rearrangements about 87% or about 30% of the time, broadly matching IMGT annotations. The classifier was reported to diagnose cytomegalovirus status with high specificity and sensitivity in both the original cohort and the validation cohort. Compared with the approximately 720-donor mean, donors in an Asian-associated ancestry cluster had fewer N-insertions in productive TCRs, according to a later genetic analysis. Because some donors lacked HLA typing at each locus, the association tests relied only on the typed subset. In a later analysis, some 18,000 TCR beta sequences were associated with specific HLA alleles at a false discovery rate of 0.05. A later genetic analysis associated a missense DCLRE1C variant with V-gene and J-gene trimming of TCR beta chains, and an independent cohort replicated the association. When HLA alleles, especially DR and DQ, strongly co-occurred, TCR associations were difficult to assign to individual alleles. Presence/absence analyses assumed roughly uniform sequencing depth across donors, an assumption that may not hold. The authors suggested that the approach could potentially be generalized to other disease states and immunological phenotypes. The cohort was sequenced for TCR beta chains only, and without alpha or paired-chain data the features that could be detected were limited. A cluster of highly shared sequence variants was judged likely to represent a technical artifact of the sequencing pipeline. In vitro tests confirmed that a few of the cytomegalovirus-associated TCR beta chains recognize cytomegalovirus antigens. A further reported finding was that TCR beta sequences accurately predicted the HLA-A and HLA-B alleles for most subjects in the first cohort. In a later analysis, HLA-associated TCR beta chains showed more clonal expansion and lower generation probabilities than non-associated chains that were equally common. While some public TCRs were present in many individuals, most TCR sequences turned up only very rarely across donors. Because counts were too low, more than 15 rarely observed V segments, including chromosome 9 orphons, were excluded from the earlier analysis of about 500 of the donors. Linkage disequilibrium might explain the correlated functional status among segregating V segments, but an unknown experimental factor could not be ruled out.

This receptor was obtained from a young woman in good health and CMV-seronegative. Recombination linked TRBV7-9 to TRBJ1-5; the best D guess is TRBD1, with 5 bases matching. The sample comprised PBMCs. The nucleotide sequence reads as follows: TGTGCCAGCAGCCAGACAGATAGCAATCAGCCCCAGCATTTT. This yields the protein CASSQTDSNQPQHF.